This T cell receptor (beta chain) is drawn from a study of blood T cells in healthy people across ages. Researchers collected approximately 9.5 milliliters of peripheral blood from every single donor. Study results and caveats: Significant beta diversity loss was already apparent by age approximately 40, declining roughly linearly. No one knew whether donors had CMV, which possibly confounded expanded clonotype changes.

Germline V lookup: CDR1 SGHRS, CDR2 YFSETQ. The CDR3 has 15 residues. V dropped 2 bases and J dropped 6 bases, with 12 bases sitting between them. Through a sample-barcoded 5' primer and a J-beta primer mix, a second PCR was run for roughly 6 to 11 cycles. Every sample gave at least 2.5 million paired-end reads containing CDR3. TCRdb fed the 5' RACE reads into MiXCR, producing one record per CDR3 protein. There are around 750,000 distinct CDR3 sequences in the sample; around half occur only once, and around 41% lies in the top ten. In this sample, this clonotype turned up a few times. The target antigen is unknown.

The sequencing sample was made of blood. This sequence was found in an elderly man in good health. The J gene is TRBJ1-6, the V gene TRBV5-1, with a weak D call TRBD1 (5 bases). CDR3 in amino acids: CASSLRGDRNSPLHF. The CDR3 DNA is TGCGCCAGCAGCTTACGGGGGGATCGTAATTCACCCCTCCACTTT.